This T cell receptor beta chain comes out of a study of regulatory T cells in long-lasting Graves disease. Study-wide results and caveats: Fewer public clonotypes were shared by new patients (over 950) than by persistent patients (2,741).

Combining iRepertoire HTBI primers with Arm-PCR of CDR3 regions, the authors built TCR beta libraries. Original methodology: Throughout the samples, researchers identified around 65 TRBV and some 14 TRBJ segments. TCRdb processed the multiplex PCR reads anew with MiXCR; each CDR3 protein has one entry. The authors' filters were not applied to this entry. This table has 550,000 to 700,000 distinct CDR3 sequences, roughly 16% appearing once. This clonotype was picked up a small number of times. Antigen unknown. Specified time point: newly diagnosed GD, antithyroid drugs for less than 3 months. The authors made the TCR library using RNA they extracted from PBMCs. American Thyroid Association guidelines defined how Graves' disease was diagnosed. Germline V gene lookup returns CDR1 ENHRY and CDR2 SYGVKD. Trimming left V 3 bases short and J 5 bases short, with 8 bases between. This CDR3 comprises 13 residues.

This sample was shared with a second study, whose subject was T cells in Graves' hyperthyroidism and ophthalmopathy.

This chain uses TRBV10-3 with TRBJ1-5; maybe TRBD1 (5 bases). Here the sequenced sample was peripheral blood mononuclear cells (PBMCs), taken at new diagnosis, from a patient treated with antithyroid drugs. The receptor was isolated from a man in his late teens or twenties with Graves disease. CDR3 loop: CAISDRADQPQHF. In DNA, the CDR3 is TGTGCCATCAGTGACAGGGCGGATCAGCCCCAGCATTTT.